The clone carrying this T cell receptor (beta chain) appeared once. Its antigen is unidentified. TCRdb itself ran the reads through MiXCR, one entry per CDR3 protein. This sample has approximately 990,000 distinct CDR3 sequences, with 31% found just once. This sample is drawn from a study of T cell repertoires in cytomegalovirus infection. Findings of the study overall: Dominating the ex vivo response were HLA-C-restricted CMV-specific TCR beta clonotypes. There were carriers of CMV plus the relevant HLA, and cumulative public TCR beta family frequency identified them.

V was trimmed by 5 bases and J by 1 base, leaving 16 bases between them. There are 15 residues in the CDR3. Germline values: CDR1 SQVTM, CDR2 ANQGSEA. The chain has TRBV29-1 and TRBJ2-3; a possible D gene is TRBD2 (6 bases). The clonotype comes from a human donor in good health (CMV status not recorded). Some clones in this sample may be carry-over from other donors' samples. The source material was cultured CD8+ T cells from PBMCs, sampled from culture after CMV antigen stimulation. CDR3 region: CSVSRDSVGTDTQYF. The CDR3 region has the DNA TGCAGCGTTTCCCGGGACTCGGTTGGCACAGATACGCAGTATTTT.